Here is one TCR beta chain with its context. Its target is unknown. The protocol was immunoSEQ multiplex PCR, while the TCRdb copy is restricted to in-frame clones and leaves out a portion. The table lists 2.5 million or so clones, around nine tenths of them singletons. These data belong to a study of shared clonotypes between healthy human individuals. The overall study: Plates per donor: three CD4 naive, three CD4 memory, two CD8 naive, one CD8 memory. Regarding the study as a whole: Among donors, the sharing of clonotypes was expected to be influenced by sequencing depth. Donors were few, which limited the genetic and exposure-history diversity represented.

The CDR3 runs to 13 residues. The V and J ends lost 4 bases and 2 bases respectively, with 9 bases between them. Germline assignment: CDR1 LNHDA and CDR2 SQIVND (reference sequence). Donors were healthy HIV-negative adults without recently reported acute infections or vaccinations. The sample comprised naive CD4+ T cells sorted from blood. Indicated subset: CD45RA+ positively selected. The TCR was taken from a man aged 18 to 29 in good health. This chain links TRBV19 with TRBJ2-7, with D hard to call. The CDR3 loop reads CASSTGRAYEQYF. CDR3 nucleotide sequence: TGTGCCAGTAGTACCGGGCGTGCCTACGAGCAGTACTTC.